A single sample is the source of the 5 T cell receptor beta chains below, sequenced in a study of blood T cell repertoires in COVID-19. TCRdb's table, derived via immunoSEQ multiplex PCR, lists solely in-frame clones and lacks some. The sample records roughly 120,000 clones, roughly nine tenths being singletons. Sequencing was carried out using peripheral blood. The receptors shown here come from a man aged 50 to 60 with active COVID-19.

V and J are TRBV6-1 and TRBJ1-2; D perhaps matches TRBD1 (6 bases). Germline V gives CDR1 MNHNS, CDR2 SASEGT. V gave up 3 bases and J gave up 9 bases, with 17 bases separating them. The CDR3 is 14 residues long. The CDR3 nucleotides are TGTGCCAGCAGTGAGGGGACATTGGTCCTGAGCTACACCTTC. Residues: CASSEGTLVLSYTF.

CDR3 sequence: CASNRAGPTGEQFF. The CDR3 region has the DNA TGTGCCAGCAATAGAGCGGGGCCAACGGGTGAGCAGTTCTTC. This chain uses TRBV25-1 with TRBJ2-1, with TRBD2 identical over 7 bases. V shed 7 bases and J 9 bases; nucleotides not matched to a gene: 12. Germline V gene lookup returns CDR1 MGHDK and CDR2 SYGVNS. The CDR3 covers 14 residues.

The chain carries TRBV18 and TRBJ2-5; no clear D. CDR1 and CDR2 from the germline V gene are KGHSH and LQKENI. Trimming left V 3 bases short and J 5 bases short, with 13 bases between. This CDR3 has 14 residues. As DNA, the CDR3 is TGTGCCAGCTCACCGGTCGACACGGCGGAGACCCAGTACTTC. It specifies CASSPVDTAETQYF.

The chain combines TRBV4-2 with TRBJ1-2; D not certain. Germline CDR1 and CDR2: LGHNA and YNFKEQ. The V end lost 2 bases, the J end lost 4 bases, and 11 bases lay between the germline ends. The CDR3 has 14 amino acids. The CDR3 sequence is CASSQSRESYGYTF. The DNA of the CDR3 is TGTGCCAGCAGCCAAAGCCGCGAGAGCTATGGCTACACCTTC.

This clone was picked up one time. The chain uses TRBV12-3 or TRBV12-4 and TRBJ1-1; 7 positions match TRBD1. This CDR3 spans 13 amino acids. Trimming at V came to 6 bases and at J to 9 bases, leaving 10 bases not matched to a gene. The CDR3 reads CASRRPGQTKAFF. The CDR3 DNA follows: TGTGCCAGCAGAAGACCGGGACAGACGAAAGCTTTCTTT.